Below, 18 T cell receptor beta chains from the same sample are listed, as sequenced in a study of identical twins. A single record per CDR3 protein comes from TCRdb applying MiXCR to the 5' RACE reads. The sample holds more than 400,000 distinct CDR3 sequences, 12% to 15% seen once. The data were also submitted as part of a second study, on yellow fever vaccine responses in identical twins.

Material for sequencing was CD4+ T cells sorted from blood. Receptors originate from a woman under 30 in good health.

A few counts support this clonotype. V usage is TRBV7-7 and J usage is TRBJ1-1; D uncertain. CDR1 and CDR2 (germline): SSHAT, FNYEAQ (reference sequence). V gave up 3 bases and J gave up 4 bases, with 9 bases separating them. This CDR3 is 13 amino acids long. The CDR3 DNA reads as TGTGCCAGCAGCTTGAACGTTGGCACTGAAGCTTTCTTT. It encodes CASSLNVGTEAFF.

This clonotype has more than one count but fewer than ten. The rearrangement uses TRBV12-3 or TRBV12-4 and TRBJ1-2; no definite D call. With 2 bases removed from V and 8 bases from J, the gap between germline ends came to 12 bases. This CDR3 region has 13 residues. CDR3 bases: TGTGCCAGCAGTTTACTAAAGGGCGGCGGCTACACCTTC. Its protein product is CASSLLKGGGYTF.

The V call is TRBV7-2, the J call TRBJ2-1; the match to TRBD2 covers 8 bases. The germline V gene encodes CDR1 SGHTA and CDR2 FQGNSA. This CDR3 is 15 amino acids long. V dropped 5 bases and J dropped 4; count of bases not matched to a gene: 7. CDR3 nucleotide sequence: TGTGCCAGCAGCCATAGCGGGAACACATACAATGAGCAGTTCTTC. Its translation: CASSHSGNTYNEQFF.

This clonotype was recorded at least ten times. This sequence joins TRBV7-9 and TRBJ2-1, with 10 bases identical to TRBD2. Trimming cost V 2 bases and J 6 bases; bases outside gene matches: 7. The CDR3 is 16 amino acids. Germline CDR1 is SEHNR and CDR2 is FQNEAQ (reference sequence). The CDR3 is CASSLKGRTSGNEQFF. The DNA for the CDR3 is TGTGCCAGCAGCTTAAAGGGGAGGACTAGCGGCAATGAGCAGTTCTTC.

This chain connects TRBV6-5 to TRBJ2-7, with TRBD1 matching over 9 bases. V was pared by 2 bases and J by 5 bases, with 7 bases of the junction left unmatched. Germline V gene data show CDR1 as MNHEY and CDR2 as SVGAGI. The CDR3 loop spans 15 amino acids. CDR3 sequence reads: CASSYRGQGLNEQYF. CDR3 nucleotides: TGTGCCAGCAGTTACCGAGGACAGGGGCTCAACGAGCAGTACTTC.

Here the CDR3 reads CASRGQGMNEQFF. The CDR3 bases are TGTGCCAGCAGGGGACAGGGGATGAATGAGCAGTTCTTC. The chain couples TRBV27 to TRBJ2-1; the match to TRBD1 covers 10 bases. This CDR3 spans 13 amino acids. Unmatched junction bases numbered 3, after V lost 6 bases and J lost 7 bases. Germline V gives CDR1 MNHEY, CDR2 SMNVEV (reference sequence).

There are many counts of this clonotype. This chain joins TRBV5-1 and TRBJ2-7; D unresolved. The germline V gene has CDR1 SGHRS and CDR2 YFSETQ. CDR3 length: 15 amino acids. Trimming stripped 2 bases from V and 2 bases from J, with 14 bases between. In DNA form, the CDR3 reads TGCGCCAGCAGCTTCGGTTCTAAGCCCCCCTACGAGCAGTACTTC. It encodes CASSFGSKPPYEQYF.

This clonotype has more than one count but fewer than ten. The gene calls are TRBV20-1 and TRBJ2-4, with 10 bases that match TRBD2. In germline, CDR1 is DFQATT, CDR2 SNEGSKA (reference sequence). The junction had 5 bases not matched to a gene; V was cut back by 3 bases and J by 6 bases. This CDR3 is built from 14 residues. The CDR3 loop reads CSASLAGGLNIQYF. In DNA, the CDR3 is TGCAGTGCTAGCTTAGCGGGGGGACTAAACATTCAGTACTTC.

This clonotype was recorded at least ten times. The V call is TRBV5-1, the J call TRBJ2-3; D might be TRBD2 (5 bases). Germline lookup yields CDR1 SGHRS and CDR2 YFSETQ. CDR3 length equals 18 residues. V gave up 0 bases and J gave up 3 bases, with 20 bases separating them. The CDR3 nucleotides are TGCGCCAGCAGCTTGGGTGGGCTGAACACAAGAGGGACAGATACGCAGTATTTT. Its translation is CASSLGGLNTRGTDTQYF. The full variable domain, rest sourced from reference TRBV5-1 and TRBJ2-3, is KAGVTQTPRYLIKTRGQQVTLSCSPISGHRSVSWYQQTPGQGLQFLFEYFSETQRNKGNFPGRFSGRQFSNSRSEMNVSTLELGDSALYLCASSLGGLNTRGTDTQYFGPGTRLTVL.

The CDR3 sequence: CASSPRDRGWNEQFF. The DNA of the CDR3 is TGTGCCAGCAGCCCACGGGACAGGGGTTGGAATGAGCAGTTCTTC. The chain has TRBV12-3 or TRBV12-4 and TRBJ2-1; 10 nucleotides line up with TRBD1. The CDR3 covers 15 residues. V was clipped by 6 bases and J by 7 bases; unmatched bases: 9.

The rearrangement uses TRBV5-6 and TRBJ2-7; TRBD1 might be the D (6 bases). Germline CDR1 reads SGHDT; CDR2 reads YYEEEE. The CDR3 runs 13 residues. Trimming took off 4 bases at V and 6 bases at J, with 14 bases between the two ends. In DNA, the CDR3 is TGTGCCAGCAGCCCTGACAGGACCTCCGAGCAGTACGTC. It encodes CASSPDRTSEQYV.

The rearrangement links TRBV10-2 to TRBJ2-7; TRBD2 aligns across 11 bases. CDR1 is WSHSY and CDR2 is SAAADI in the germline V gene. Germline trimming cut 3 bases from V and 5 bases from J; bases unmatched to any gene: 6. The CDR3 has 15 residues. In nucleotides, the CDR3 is TGCGCCAGCAGTGATATAGCGGGAGGGTACAACGAGCAGTACTTC. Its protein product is CASSDIAGGYNEQYF.

The CDR3 is CASSRDRSGRAFNEQFF. CDR3 in DNA: TGCGCCAGCAGCCGAGATCGAAGCGGGAGGGCCTTCAATGAGCAGTTCTTC. The chain couples TRBV5-1 to TRBJ2-1; TRBD2 aligns across 10 bases. J was trimmed by 6 bases and V by 4 bases; bases with no gene match: 13. Germline values: CDR1 SGHRS, CDR2 YFSETQ. The CDR3 spans 17 residues. Full variable domain (remainder filled in from reference TRBV5-1 and TRBJ2-1): KAGVTQTPRYLIKTRGQQVTLSCSPISGHRSVSWYQQTPGQGLQFLFEYFSETQRNKGNFPGRFSGRQFSNSRSEMNVSTLELGDSALYLCASSRDRSGRAFNEQFFGPGTRLTVL.

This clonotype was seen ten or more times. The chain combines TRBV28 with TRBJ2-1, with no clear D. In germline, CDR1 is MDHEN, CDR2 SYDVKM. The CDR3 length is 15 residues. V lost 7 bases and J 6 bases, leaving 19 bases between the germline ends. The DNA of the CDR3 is TGTGCCAGCACTCGGTCCGAGAGGCTTGTCAATGAGCAGTTCTTC. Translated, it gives CASTRSERLVNEQFF. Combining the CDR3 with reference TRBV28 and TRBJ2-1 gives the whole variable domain DVKVTQSSRYLVKRTGEKVFLECVQDMDHENMFWYRQDPGLGLRLIYFSYDVKMKEKGDIPEGYSVSREKKERFSLILESASTNQTSMYLCASTRSERLVNEQFFGPGTRLTVL.

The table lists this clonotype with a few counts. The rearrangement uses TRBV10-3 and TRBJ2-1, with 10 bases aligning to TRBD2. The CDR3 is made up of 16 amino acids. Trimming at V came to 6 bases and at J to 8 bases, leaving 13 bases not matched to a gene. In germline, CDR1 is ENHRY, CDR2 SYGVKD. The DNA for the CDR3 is TGTGCCATCAGGAGGCAGCTAGCGGGGGCCCTCGATGAGCAGTTCTTC. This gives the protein CAIRRQLAGALDEQFF.

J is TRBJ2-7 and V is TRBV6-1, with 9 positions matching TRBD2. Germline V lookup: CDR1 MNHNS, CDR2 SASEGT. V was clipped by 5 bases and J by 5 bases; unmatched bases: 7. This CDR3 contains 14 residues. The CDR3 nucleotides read TGTGCCAGCAGTCGAGAGGGACTAGCTGACGAGCAGTACTTC. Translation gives CASSREGLADEQYF.

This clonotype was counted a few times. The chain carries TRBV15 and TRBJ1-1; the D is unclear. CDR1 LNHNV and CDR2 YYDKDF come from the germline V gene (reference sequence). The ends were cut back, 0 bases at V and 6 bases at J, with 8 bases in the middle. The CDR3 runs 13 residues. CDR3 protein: CATSRDKWAEAFF. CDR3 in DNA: TGTGCCACCAGCAGAGATAAGTGGGCTGAAGCTTTCTTT. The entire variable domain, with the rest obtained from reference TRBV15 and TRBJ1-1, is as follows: DAMVIQNPRYQVTQFGKPVTLSCSQTLNHNVMYWYQQKSSQAPKLLFHYYDKDFNNEADTPDNFQSRRPNTSFCFLDIRSPGLGDTAMYLCATSRDKWAEAFFGQGTRLTVV.

The CDR3 sequence: CASSGTTSYEQYF. In nucleotides, the CDR3 is TGCGCCAGCTCCGGGACTACCTCCTACGAGCAGTACTTC. This chain links TRBV10-1 with TRBJ2-7, with TRBD2 matching 7 bases. Germline V lookup: CDR1 WNHNN, CDR2 SYGVQD (reference sequence). This CDR3 is 13 amino acids long. With V trimmed by 8 bases and J by 0 bases, 4 bases remained unmatched.